This record covers a single TCR beta chain. What it binds is not known. TCRdb redid the calling of the 5' RACE reads with MiXCR, one entry per CDR3 protein. The sample shows around 250,000 distinct CDR3 sequences, roughly 4.8% of them seen only once. The record originates from a study of T cells after yellow fever vaccination. Regarding the study as a whole: Clonotypes found in both CD4 and CD8 compartments made up a small share.

This clonotype was sampled from a man younger than 30 who received the YFV17D yellow fever vaccine. The specimen was CD4+ T cells sorted from PBMCs, collected on the day of the yellow fever booster vaccination.

This chain's CDR3 is CASSMDRLIEKLFF. The CDR3 DNA is TGTGCCAGCAGCATGGACAGGTTGATTGAAAAACTGTTTTTT. This chain links TRBV28 with TRBJ1-4, with TRBD1 matching 7 bases. The trim removed 6 bases at V and 7 bases at J, leaving 8 bases unmatched. Germline V gene data show CDR1 as MDHEN and CDR2 as SYDVKM. The CDR3 consists of 14 residues.